The T cell receptor beta chain under discussion was sequenced for a study of prognosis after radiotherapy for stage I lung cancer. General observations from the study: Median unique TCR clones dropped from around 10,000 to 6,900 after stereotactic body radiation therapy. Shannon entropy after stereotactic body radiation therapy was lower in patients who developed distant metastases. Patients without metastases reportedly showed TRBV and TRBJ gene usage unlike that of patients with metastases.

On this clonotype: What it binds is unknown.

This CDR3 spans 12 amino acids. V dropped 3 bases and J dropped 7 bases, with 7 bases sitting between them. Germline-derived CDR1 and CDR2 are LGHDT and YNNKEL (reference sequence). TCR beta CDR3 amplification from genomic DNA was performed by two-round multiplex PCR. Primers (each specific to one TRBV or TRBJ gene) were used in first-round PCR. As the PCR entered its second round, universal primers were used. TCRdb itself ran the multiplex PCR reads through MiXCR, one entry per CDR3 protein. Here the sample spans about 19,000 distinct CDR3 sequences, roughly a quarter being singletons. The sequenced sample was PBMCs, obtained before or after stereotactic body radiation therapy (not recorded which). This TCR was recovered from a donor aged 50 or older with non-small cell lung cancer. The chain joins TRBV3-1 to TRBJ2-1, with D hard to call. CDR3 sequence reads: CASSQGSNEQFF. DNA for the CDR3: TGTGCCAGCAGCCAGGGTAGTAATGAGCAGTTCTTC.